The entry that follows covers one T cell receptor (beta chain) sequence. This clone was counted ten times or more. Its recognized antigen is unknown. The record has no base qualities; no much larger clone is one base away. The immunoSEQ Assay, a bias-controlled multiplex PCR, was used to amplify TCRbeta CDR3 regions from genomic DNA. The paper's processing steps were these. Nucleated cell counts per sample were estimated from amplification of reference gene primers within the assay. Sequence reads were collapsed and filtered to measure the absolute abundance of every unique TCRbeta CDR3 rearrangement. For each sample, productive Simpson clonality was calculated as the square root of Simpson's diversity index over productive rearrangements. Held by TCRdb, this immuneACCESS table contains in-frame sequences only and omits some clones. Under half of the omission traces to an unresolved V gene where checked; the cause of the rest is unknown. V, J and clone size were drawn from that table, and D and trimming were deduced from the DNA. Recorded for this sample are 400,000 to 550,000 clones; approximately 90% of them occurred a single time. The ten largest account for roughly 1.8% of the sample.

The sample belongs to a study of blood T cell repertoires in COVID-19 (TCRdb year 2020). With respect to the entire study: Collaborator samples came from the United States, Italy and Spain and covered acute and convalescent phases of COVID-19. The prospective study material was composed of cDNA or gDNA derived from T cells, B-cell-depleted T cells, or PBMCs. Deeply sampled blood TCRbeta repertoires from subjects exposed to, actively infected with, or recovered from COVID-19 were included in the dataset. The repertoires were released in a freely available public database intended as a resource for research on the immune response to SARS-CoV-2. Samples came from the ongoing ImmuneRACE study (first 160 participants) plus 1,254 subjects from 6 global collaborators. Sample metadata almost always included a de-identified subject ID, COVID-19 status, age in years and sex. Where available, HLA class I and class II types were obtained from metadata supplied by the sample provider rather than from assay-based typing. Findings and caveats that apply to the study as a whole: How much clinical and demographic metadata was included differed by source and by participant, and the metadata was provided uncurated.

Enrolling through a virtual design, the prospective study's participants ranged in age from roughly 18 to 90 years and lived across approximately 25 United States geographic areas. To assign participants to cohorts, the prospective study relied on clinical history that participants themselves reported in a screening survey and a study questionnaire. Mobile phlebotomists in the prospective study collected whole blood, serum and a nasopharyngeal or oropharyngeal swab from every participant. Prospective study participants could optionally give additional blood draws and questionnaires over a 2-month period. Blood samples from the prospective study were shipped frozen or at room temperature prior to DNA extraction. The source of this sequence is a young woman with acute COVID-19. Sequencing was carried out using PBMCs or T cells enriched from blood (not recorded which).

The DNA sequence is as follows: TGTGCCACCACAGGGAATTCTGGAAACACCATATATTTT. Its protein is CATTGNSGNTIYF. The sequence is built from TRBV12-3 or TRBV12-4 and TRBJ1-3, and TRBD1 may be the D gene, going by 6 matching bases. V and J lose 10 bases and 1 base, and a span of 11 bases separates them. Counted from cysteine to phenylalanine, this CDR3 has 13 amino acids. The only DNA kept is the CDR3, 39 bases in frame from the first base.